This T cell receptor (beta chain) was observed in a study of CD8 T cells in ankylosing spondylitis. This CDR3 comprises 16 residues. CDR1 and CDR2 (germline): DFQATT, SNEGSKA (reference sequence). V lost 1 base, J lost 0 bases, and 5 bases stayed unmatched. TCRdb re-called the 5' RACE reads with MiXCR, one entry per CDR3 protein. The table lists about 440,000 distinct CDR3 sequences, 17% of them singletons. In this sample, this clonotype turned up a few times. Its antigen is as yet unknown. Study results and limitations: Disease-linked clones were CD8+ and relatively rare in peripheral blood. Within matched ankylosing spondylitis synovial fluid, disease-linked clones were reportedly significantly enriched. One TCR beta motif, made up of roughly 8 highly homologous variants, appeared characteristic of ankylosing spondylitis blood. In synovial fluid and blood from reactive arthritis, some motif variants were previously reported.

The chain joins TRBV20-1 to TRBJ1-4; 7 nucleotides line up with TRBD1. This receptor was taken from a male donor with ankylosing spondylitis. The specimen was blood, either unsorted or a sorted T cell fraction (not recorded which). The CDR3 DNA sequence: TGCAGTGCTAGAGGGCGGACAGGCGCAACTAATGAAAAACTGTTTTTT. Protein sequence: CSARGRTGATNEKLFF.